The clone carrying this T cell receptor (beta chain) appeared a single time. Its specificity is not known. The time point is: patch test 2, 6 weeks after DPC sensitization. Treatment indicated: therapeutic diphenylcyclopropenone sensitization with weekly scalp DPC. Suited to DPC and affected by alopecia, the donors ranged from 18 to 70 years old. Using its own MiXCR run on the RACE reads, TCRdb lists one record per CDR3 protein. The sample carries roughly 140,000 distinct CDR3 sequences, 12% recorded once. Germline CDR1 DFQATT, CDR2 SNEGSKA (reference sequence). The V end lost 3 bases, the J end lost 2 bases, and 18 bases lay between the germline ends. The CDR3 has 16 residues. This sample stems from a study of human T cells and chemical hapten exposure. On the study more broadly: Patients having alopecia areata, totalis or universalis were mostly female. Study results and caveats: While controls formed fewer of them, expanded TCRs formed significantly more large CDR3 similarity clusters.

The TCR originated in a woman aged 45-65 years with alopecia areata. Some clones in this sample may be carry-over from other donors' samples. This chain connects TRBV20-1 to TRBJ2-3, with TRBD2 as a possible D gene (5 bases). This specimen was whole blood, taken in connection with sensitization to the hapten diphenylcyclopropenone (DPC). The CDR3 loop is CSASPRTSLVTDTQYF. CDR3 bases: TGCAGTGCTAGTCCCCGGACTTCCCTAGTCACAGATACGCAGTATTTT.